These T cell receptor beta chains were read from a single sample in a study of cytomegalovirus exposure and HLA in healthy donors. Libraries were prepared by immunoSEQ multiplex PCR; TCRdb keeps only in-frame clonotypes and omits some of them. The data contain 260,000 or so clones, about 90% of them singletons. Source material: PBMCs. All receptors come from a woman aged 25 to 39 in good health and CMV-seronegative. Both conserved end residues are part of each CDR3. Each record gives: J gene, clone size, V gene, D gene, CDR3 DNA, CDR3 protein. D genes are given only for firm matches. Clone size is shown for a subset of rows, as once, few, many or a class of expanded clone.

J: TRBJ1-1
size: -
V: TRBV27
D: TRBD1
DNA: TGTGCCAGCAGTTCCCCCGGGACAGGGTCCAAAGCTTTCTTT
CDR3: CASSSPGTGSKAFF

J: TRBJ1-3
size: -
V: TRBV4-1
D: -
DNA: TGCGCCAGCAGCCAAGCCCCTCGGGGACCTGGAAACACCATATATTTT
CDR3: CASSQAPRGPGNTIYF

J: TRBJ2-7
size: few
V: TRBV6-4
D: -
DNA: TGTGCCAGCAGTGCGAAACAACCGGGCCCACTAGGTCACGAGCAGTACTTC
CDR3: CASSAKQPGPLGHEQYF

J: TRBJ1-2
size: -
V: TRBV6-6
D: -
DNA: TGTGCCAGCAGTTACCTGGGGGCAGGGGCTGACTATGGCTACACCTTC
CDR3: CASSYLGAGADYGYTF

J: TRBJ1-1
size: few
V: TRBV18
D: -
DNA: TGTGCCAGCTCACCTGTTTCTGGGTCGAACACTGAAGCTTTCTTT
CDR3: CASSPVSGSNTEAFF

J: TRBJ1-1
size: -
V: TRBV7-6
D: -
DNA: TGTGCCAGCAGCTTAGACAGTCATGAAGCTTTCTTT
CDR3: CASSLDSHEAFF

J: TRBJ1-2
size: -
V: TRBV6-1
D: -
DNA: TGTGCCAGCAGTGAGAGGCCCAGGGGACCTACCTCAAACTATGGCTACACCTTC
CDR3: CASSERPRGPTSNYGYTF

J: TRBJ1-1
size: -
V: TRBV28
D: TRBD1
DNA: TGTGCCAGCAGTTACCAGGACAGGAGAGACACTGAAGCTTTCTTT
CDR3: CASSYQDRRDTEAFF

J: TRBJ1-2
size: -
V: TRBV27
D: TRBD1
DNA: TGTGCCAGCACTCGTACCCGGGGACAGGCCCTCTATGGCTACACCTTC
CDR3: CASTRTRGQALYGYTF

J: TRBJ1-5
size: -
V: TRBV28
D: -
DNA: TGTGCCAGCAGTGGTGTCGGGGGGGATCAGCCCCAGCATTTT
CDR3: CASSGVGGDQPQHF

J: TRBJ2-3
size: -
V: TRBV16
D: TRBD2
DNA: TGTGCCAGCAGCGCGCCTTTGGGCGGGAGCGCAGATACGCAGTATTTT
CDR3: CASSAPLGGSADTQYF

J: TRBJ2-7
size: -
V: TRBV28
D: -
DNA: TGTGCCAGCAGTCCACTCCGGGACACCCGTTACGAGCAGTACTTC
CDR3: CASSPLRDTRYEQYF

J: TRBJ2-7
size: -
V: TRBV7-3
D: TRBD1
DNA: TGTGCCAGCAGCTTAGCCACAGGGGCCTACGAGCAGTACTTC
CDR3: CASSLATGAYEQYF

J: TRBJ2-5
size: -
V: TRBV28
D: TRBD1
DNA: TGTGCCAGCAGTCCACGGACAGGGCCGAGAGAGACCCAGTACTTC
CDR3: CASSPRTGPRETQYF

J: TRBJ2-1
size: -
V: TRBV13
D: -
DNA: TGTGCCAGCAGTGTCAGGGGCAATGAGCAGTTCTTC
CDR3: CASSVRGNEQFF

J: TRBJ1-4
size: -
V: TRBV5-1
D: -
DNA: TGCGCCAGCAGCTTGGAAGGGTCTGCTAATGAAAAACTGTTTTTT
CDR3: CASSLEGSANEKLFF

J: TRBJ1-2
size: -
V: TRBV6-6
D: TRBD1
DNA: TGTGCCAGCTCTATTACCGGGACAGGGGGCTTTGGCTACACCTTC
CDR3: CASSITGTGGFGYTF